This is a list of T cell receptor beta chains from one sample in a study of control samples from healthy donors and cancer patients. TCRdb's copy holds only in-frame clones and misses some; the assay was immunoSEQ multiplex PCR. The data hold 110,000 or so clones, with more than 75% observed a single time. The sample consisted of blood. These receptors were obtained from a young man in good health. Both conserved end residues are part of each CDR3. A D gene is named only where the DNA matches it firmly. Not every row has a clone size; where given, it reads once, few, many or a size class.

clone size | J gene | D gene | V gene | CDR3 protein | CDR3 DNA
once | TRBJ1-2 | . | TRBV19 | CASRRDIYGYTF | TGTGCCAGTCGACGGGACATCTATGGCTACACCTTC
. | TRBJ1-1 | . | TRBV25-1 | CASSEGWNTEAFF | TGTGCCAGCAGTGAGGGGTGGAACACTGAAGCTTTCTTT
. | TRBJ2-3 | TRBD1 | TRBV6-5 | CASSILGQGRDTQYF | TGTGCCAGCAGTATATTGGGACAGGGTAGAGATACGCAGTATTTT
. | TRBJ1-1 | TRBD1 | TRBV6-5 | CASRGDRAEAFF | TGTGCCAGTAGGGGGGACAGGGCCGAAGCTTTCTTT
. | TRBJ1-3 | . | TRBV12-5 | CASGLGTVSGNTIYF | TGTGCTAGTGGTCTCGGGACGGTCTCTGGAAACACCATATATTTT
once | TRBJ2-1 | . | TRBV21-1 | CASSKERARKRVNEQFF | TGTGCCAGCAGCAAAGAGAGGGCGAGAAAAAGGGTTAATGAGCAGTTCTTC
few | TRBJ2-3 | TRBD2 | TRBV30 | CAWSVLAGGPDTQYF | TGTGCCTGGAGCGTACTAGCGGGGGGGCCCGATACGCAGTATTTT
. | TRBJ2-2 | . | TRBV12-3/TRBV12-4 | CAGHRANTGELFF | TGTGCCGGACACAGGGCGAACACCGGGGAGCTGTTTTTT
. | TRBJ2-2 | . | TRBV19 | CASSIEARGTGELFF | TGTGCCAGTAGTATAGAGGCACGGGGCACCGGGGAGCTGTTTTTT
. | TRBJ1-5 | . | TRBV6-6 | CASSYRVVGNQPQHF | TGTGCCAGCAGTTACCGGGTGGTTGGCAATCAGCCCCAGCATTTT
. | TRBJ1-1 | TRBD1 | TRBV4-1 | CASSQGQGTNEAFF | TGCGCCAGCAGCCAAGGACAGGGGACGAATGAAGCTTTCTTT
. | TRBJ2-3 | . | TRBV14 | CASSQALGVEVPAQYF | TGTGCCAGCAGCCAAGCCCTAGGGGTTGAGGTGCCCGCGCAGTATTTT
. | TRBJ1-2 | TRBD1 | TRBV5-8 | CASSYSGQLGNYGYTF | TGTGCCAGCAGCTATTCGGGACAGCTAGGAAACTATGGCTACACCTTC
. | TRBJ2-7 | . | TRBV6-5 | CASSFRRGQGEQYF | TGTGCCAGCAGTTTTAGGAGGGGGCAAGGGGAGCAGTACTTC
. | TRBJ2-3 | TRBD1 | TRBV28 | CASSFWEPGQGAADTQYF | TGTGCCAGCAGTTTCTGGGAACCGGGACAGGGGGCTGCAGATACGCAGTATTTT
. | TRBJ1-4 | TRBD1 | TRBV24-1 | CATSDLETGENEKLFF | TGTGCCACCAGTGATTTGGAGACAGGGGAAAATGAAAAACTGTTTTTT
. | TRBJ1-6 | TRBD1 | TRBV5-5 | CASSLAQGESPLHF | TGTGCCAGCAGCTTGGCCCAGGGGGAATCACCCCTCCACTTT
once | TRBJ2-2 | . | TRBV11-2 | CASSPGAYTGELFF | TGTGCCAGCAGCCCAGGGGCCTACACCGGGGAGCTGTTTTTT
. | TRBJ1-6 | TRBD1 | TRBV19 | CASSIFPGQGYNSPLHF | TGTGCCAGTAGTATTTTCCCGGGACAGGGGTATAATTCACCCCTCCACTTT
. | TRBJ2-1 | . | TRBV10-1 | CASSDGLAGNEQFF | TGCGCCAGCAGTGATGGGCTAGCTGGCAATGAGCAGTTCTTC
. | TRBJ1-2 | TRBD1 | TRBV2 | CASSEVPTGGSGYTF | TGTGCCAGCAGTGAAGTCCCGACAGGGGGTTCTGGCTACACCTTC
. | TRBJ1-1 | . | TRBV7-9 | CASSLSGAGTEAFF | TGTGCCAGCAGCTTATCGGGGGCGGGCACTGAAGCTTTCTTT